The 21 T cell receptor beta chains listed next were all sequenced from one sample in a study of blood T cell repertoires in COVID-19 (dated by TCRdb to 2018 to 2021). The method behind the library was the immunoSEQ multiplex PCR assay. Drawn from immuneACCESS, this table holds only the in-frame rearrangements with V and J called that TCRdb kept. Clones are partly lost; checked studies trace under half to an unresolved V gene and leave the rest unexplained. Across this sample there are 300,000 to 350,000 clones, with more than 70% seen only once. The biggest ten clones account for about 7.3% of the sample. Material: peripheral blood. The receptors here all came from a woman in her 70s with COVID-19, enrolled during active disease.

V gene TRBV27 combines with J gene TRBJ1-4; 7 nucleotides align to TRBD1. CDR1 is MNHEY, CDR2 SMNVEV, per germline (reference sequence). CDR3 length: 15 amino acids. Trimming took 6 bases from V and 5 from J; bases not matched to a gene: 9. The CDR3 DNA reads as TGTGCCAGCAGGTTCAACGGCAGGGGGAATGAAAAACTGTTTTTT. It is translated as CASRFNGRGNEKLFF.

V usage is TRBV7-2 and J usage is TRBJ2-5, with D unresolved. The CDR3 is 13 residues long. The V end was cut by 5 bases, the J end by 2 bases, with 9 bases between. Germline CDR1 reads SGHTA; CDR2 reads FQGNSA. This chain's CDR3 is CASSNRIQETQYF. As DNA, the CDR3 is TGTGCCAGCAGCAACAGAATTCAAGAGACCCAGTACTTC.

The chain employs TRBV19 and TRBJ1-2; tentatively, D is TRBD1 (6 bases). This CDR3 region has 15 residues. Germline V gene lookup returns CDR1 LNHDA and CDR2 SQIVND (reference sequence). Trimming pared 5 bases from V and 0 bases from J, leaving 13 bases between. CDR3 sequence (DNA): TGTGCCAGTAGTCCCGGGACACATTCTAACTATGGCTACACCTTC. Amino acid sequence: CASSPGTHSNYGYTF.

The genes are TRBV7-2 and TRBJ2-3; 9 positions match TRBD2. V lost 4 bases and J lost 7; bases outside the gene matches: 12. This CDR3 region has 16 residues. The germline CDR1 and CDR2 sequences are SGHTA and FQGNSA. The CDR3 loop reads CASSSSGGGAWNTQYF. CDR3 DNA: TGTGCCAGCAGCTCTAGTGGCGGGGGGGCCTGGAATACGCAGTATTTT.

The rearrangement joins TRBV5-1 to TRBJ1-1; no firm D call. The CDR3 has 16 residues. V lost 1 base and J lost 0, with 13 bases in between. Germline values: CDR1 SGHRS, CDR2 YFSETQ. The CDR3 region has the DNA TGCGCCAGCAGCTTGTTCGCAGGTTCAATGAACACTGAAGCTTTCTTT. This gives the protein CASSLFAGSMNTEAFF.

Here the CDR3 reads CASTSHEAPYGYTF. In DNA, the CDR3 is TGTGCCAGCACCAGCCATGAGGCCCCCTATGGCTACACCTTC. The rearrangement uses TRBV28 and TRBJ1-2; no clear D gene. From germline, CDR1 is MDHEN and CDR2 SYDVKM. V lost 7 bases to trimming and J lost 4 bases, with 16 bases between them. CDR3 size: 14 residues.

The chain carries TRBV28 and TRBJ1-3; D call uncertain. This CDR3 has 13 amino acids. The germline V and J ends were trimmed by 8 bases and 6 bases, with 14 bases remaining between them. The germline gives CDR1 MDHEN, CDR2 SYDVKM. The CDR3 protein is CASSPRRVNTIYF. DNA of the CDR3: TGTGCCAGCTCTCCCCGTCGAGTAAACACCATATATTTT.

CDR3 sequence reads: CASSLAGGRDTQYF. The CDR3 DNA reads as TGTGCCAGCAGCTTAGCGGGGGGCCGAGATACGCAGTATTTT. The chain employs TRBV11-3 and TRBJ2-3; possible D gene TRBD2, 7 bases. The germline gives CDR1 SGHNT, CDR2 YENEEA. Trimming left V 1 base short and J 5 bases short, with 10 bases between. The CDR3 runs 14 residues.

The rearrangement links TRBV29-1 to TRBJ1-3; D call uncertain. This CDR3 has 13 amino acids. Germline assignment: CDR1 SQVTM and CDR2 ANQGSEA. Trimming pared 6 bases from V and 4 bases from J, leaving 13 bases between. The DNA of the CDR3 is TGCAGCGTCGGCTGGACTCGCGGAAACACCATATATTTT. Translating gives CSVGWTRGNTIYF.

The chain couples TRBV7-2 to TRBJ2-2, with D maybe TRBD1 (5 bases). V was shortened by 6 bases and J by 1 base, with 12 bases between the two germline ends. This CDR3 has 15 amino acids. Germline assignment: CDR1 SGHTA and CDR2 FQGNSA. The CDR3 sequence is CASSPLTVNTGELFF. The CDR3 DNA reads as TGTGCCAGCAGTCCACTGACAGTGAACACCGGGGAGCTGTTTTTT.

V gene TRBV27 combines with J gene TRBJ1-2; 10 nucleotides match TRBD1. Germline V gene lookup returns CDR1 MNHEY and CDR2 SMNVEV (reference sequence). The CDR3 has 16 amino acids. J lost 3 bases, V lost 5 bases, and 9 bases had no gene match. CDR3 amino acids: CASSSAGQGEDYGYTF. The CDR3 region has the DNA TGTGCCAGCAGTAGCGCCGGACAGGGGGAGGACTATGGCTACACCTTC.

This rearrangement joins TRBV18 to TRBJ1-1, with D perhaps TRBD1 (5 bases). V lost 5 bases to trimming and J lost 7 bases, with 8 bases between them. This CDR3 is 11 amino acids long. Per the germline V gene, CDR1 is KGHSH and CDR2 is LQKENI. CDR3 sequence reads: CASSSGDEAFF. DNA of the CDR3: TGTGCCAGCTCATCGGGGGATGAAGCTTTCTTT.

V gene TRBV18 combines with J gene TRBJ2-6; 11 nucleotides match TRBD1. The CDR3 is made up of 17 amino acids. Germline V CDR1 and CDR2: KGHSH, LQKENI. V was clipped by 2 bases and J by 0 bases; unmatched bases: 0. The CDR3 sequence is CASSPGTGGSGANVLTF. CDR3 nucleotides: TGTGCCAGCTCACCAGGGACAGGGGGCTCTGGGGCCAACGTCCTGACTTTC.

J is TRBJ2-5 and V is TRBV11-2, with D perhaps matching TRBD1 (5 bases). Germline-derived CDR1 and CDR2 are SGHAT and FQNNGV. V was shortened by 6 bases and J by 5 bases, with 10 bases between the two germline ends. The CDR3 runs to 12 residues. The chain's CDR3 is CASRGPGETQYF. CDR3 DNA: TGTGCCAGCAGGGGGCCAGGGGAGACCCAGTACTTC.

The chain employs TRBV9 and TRBJ1-4; tentatively, D is TRBD1 (6 bases). Germline V lookup: CDR1 SGDLS, CDR2 YYNGEE. The CDR3 has 16 residues. V lost 3 bases and J lost 7, with 19 bases in between. This CDR3 is CASSAGGPGEGEKLFF. The DNA of the CDR3 is TGTGCCAGCAGCGCCGGGGGGCCAGGGGAGGGTGAAAAACTGTTTTTT.

The rearrangement joins TRBV29-1 to TRBJ1-1; D gene unclear. The CDR3 spans 15 residues. Trimming pared 2 bases from V and 3 bases from J, leaving 16 bases between. Germline V gives CDR1 SQVTM, CDR2 ANQGSEA. The CDR3 here is CSVESPRTGYTEAFF. CDR3 in DNA: TGCAGCGTTGAAAGTCCCCGGACTGGATACACTGAAGCTTTCTTT.

The chain carries TRBV15 and TRBJ2-2; D gene uncertain. The germline gives CDR1 LNHNV, CDR2 YYDKDF (reference sequence). The CDR3 consists of 16 residues. Trimming took 0 bases from V and 0 from J, leaving 8 bases between them. Here the CDR3 DNA reads TGTGCCACCAGCAGAGATCTTTCCGCGAACACCGGGGAGCTGTTTTTT. This translates into CATSRDLSANTGELFF.

The chain has TRBV7-9 and TRBJ2-3, with D possibly being TRBD1 (5 bases). V dropped 8 bases and J dropped 6 bases, with 15 bases sitting between them. Germline CDR1 reads SEHNR; CDR2 reads FQNEAQ (reference sequence). There are 13 residues in the CDR3. CDR3 DNA: TGTGCCAGCCTAAGGGGCGATGGGGATACGCAGTATTTT. As protein: CASLRGDGDTQYF. Full variable domain (missing parts from reference TRBV7-9 and TRBJ2-3): DTGVSQNPRHKITKRGQNVTFRCDPISEHNRLYWYRQTLGQGPEFLTYFQNEAQLEKSRLLSDRFSAERPKGSFSTLEIQRTEQGDSAMYLCASLRGDGDTQYFGPGTRLTVL.

The V and J genes are TRBV5-1 and TRBJ2-2, with D hard to call. The CDR3 is 16 amino acids. The germline CDR1 and CDR2 sequences are SGHRS and YFSETQ. V was clipped by 1 base and J by 0 bases, with 10 bases between them. The CDR3: CASSLIPGSNTGELFF. DNA of the CDR3: TGCGCCAGCAGCTTGATTCCGGGTTCGAACACCGGGGAGCTGTTTTTT.

Here the CDR3 DNA reads TGTGCCAGCAGCCACCTAAACGAGGGGGCCACTTTCGGGAACTACGAGCAGTACTTC. This gives the protein CASSHLNEGATFGNYEQYF. This chain joins TRBV3-1 (or the pseudogene TRBV3-2) and TRBJ2-7; TRBD1 aligns across 7 bases. Losses at the gene ends were 3 bases for V and 3 bases for J; bases not matched to a gene: 20. This CDR3 region has 19 residues. Germline loops: CDR1 LGHDT, CDR2 YNNKEL (reference sequence).

This chain uses TRBV2 with TRBJ2-2; 11 nucleotides align to TRBD2. V dropped 4 bases and J dropped 4; count of bases not matched to a gene: 5. This CDR3 region has 16 residues. Germline loops: CDR1 SNHLY, CDR2 FYNNEI. The CDR3 sequence is CASSALAGGSTGELFF. Here the CDR3 DNA reads TGTGCCAGCAGTGCTCTAGCGGGGGGCTCCACCGGGGAGCTGTTTTTT.